This TCR beta chain was recorded in a study of shared clonotypes between healthy human individuals. Measured with immunoSEQ multiplex PCR; TCRdb has only the in-frame clones, and not every one. This table has more than 400,000 clones, about 85% appearing once. The CDR3 contains 16 residues. CDR1 MGHDK and CDR2 SYGVNS come from the germline V gene. Trimming removed 5 bases at V and 0 bases at J, with 14 bases between. The sequencing input was PBMCs. J is TRBJ2-1 and V is TRBV25-1; a possible D gene is TRBD2 (6 bases). This TCR came from a woman aged 40 to 50 in good health. Some clones in this sample may be carry-over from other donors' samples. The DNA of the CDR3 is TGTGCCAGCAGTCCACTAGCTGGGGGCTCCTACAATGAGCAGTTCTTC. Its protein is CASSPLAGGSYNEQFF. Full variable domain (outside the CDR3, taken from reference TRBV25-1 and TRBJ2-1): EADIYQTPRYLVIGTGKKITLECSQTMGHDKMYWYQQDPGMELHLIHYSYGVNSTEKGDLSSESTVSRIRTEHFPLTLESARPSHTSQYLCASSPLAGGSYNEQFFGPGTRLTVL.